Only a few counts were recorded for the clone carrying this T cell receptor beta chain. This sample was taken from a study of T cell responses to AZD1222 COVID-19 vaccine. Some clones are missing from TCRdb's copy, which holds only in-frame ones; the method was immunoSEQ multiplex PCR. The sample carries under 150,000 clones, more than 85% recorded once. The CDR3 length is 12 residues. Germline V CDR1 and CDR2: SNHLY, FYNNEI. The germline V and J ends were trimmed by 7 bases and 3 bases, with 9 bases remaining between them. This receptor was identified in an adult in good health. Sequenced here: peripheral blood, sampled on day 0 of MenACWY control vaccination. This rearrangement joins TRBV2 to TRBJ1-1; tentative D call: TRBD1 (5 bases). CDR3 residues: CASTGEDTEAFF. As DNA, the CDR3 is TGTGCCAGCACGGGGGAGGACACTGAAGCTTTCTTT.